These T cell receptor beta chains were read from a single sample in a study of early T cells in non-severe SARS-CoV-2 infection. Each CDR3 protein gets one entry after TCRdb re-called the 5' RACE reads with MiXCR. The table records 40,000 to 50,000 distinct CDR3 sequences, around 13% of them present only once. The sample taken for sequencing was whole blood. The receptor set was obtained from an adult who was a healthcare worker with PCR-confirmed SARS-CoV-2 infection or an uninfected control (not recorded which). Both conserved end residues are part of each CDR3. The D gene is left open where the match is weak. Clone size is stated in some rows and not others, as once, few, many or a class when expanded.

j_gene: TRBJ1-1
v_gene: TRBV5-1
abundance: many
d_gene: NA
CDR3nt: TGCGCCAGCAGCTCGTCCAAACAGGGTAACACTGAAGCTTTCTTT
CDR3aa: CASSSSKQGNTEAFF

j_gene: TRBJ1-1
v_gene: TRBV7-9
abundance: few
d_gene: TRBD1
CDR3nt: TGTGCCAGCAGCCTTACCAGGGGGATGAACACTGAAGCTTTCTTT
CDR3aa: CASSLTRGMNTEAFF

j_gene: TRBJ2-2
v_gene: TRBV5-1
abundance: few
d_gene: TRBD2
CDR3nt: TGCGCCAGCAGCATTAGCGGGAGGACCGGGGAGCTGTTTTTT
CDR3aa: CASSISGRTGELFF

j_gene: TRBJ2-1
v_gene: TRBV11-2
abundance: NA
d_gene: TRBD2
CDR3nt: TGTGCCAGCAGCTTAGGGGCGGGGGCCTACAATGAGCAGTTCTTC
CDR3aa: CASSLGAGAYNEQFF

j_gene: TRBJ1-6
v_gene: TRBV2
abundance: few
d_gene: NA
CDR3nt: TGTGCCAGCAGTGAAGGAGGGGGATATAATTCACCCCTCCACTTT
CDR3aa: CASSEGGGYNSPLHF

j_gene: TRBJ2-3
v_gene: TRBV20-1
abundance: few
d_gene: TRBD2
CDR3nt: TGCAGTGCTGGGACGGGACTAGCGGGAGTCACAGATACGCAGTATTTT
CDR3aa: CSAGTGLAGVTDTQYF

j_gene: TRBJ1-5
v_gene: TRBV20-1
abundance: NA
d_gene: TRBD1
CDR3nt: TGCAGTGCTGGGGACAGCCGGGGGCAGCCCCAGCATTTT
CDR3aa: CSAGDSRGQPQHF

j_gene: TRBJ2-1
v_gene: TRBV2
abundance: many
d_gene: NA
CDR3nt: TGTGCCAGCAGGTCCAGAACCAGCGTTCACAATGAGCAGTTCTTC
CDR3aa: CASRSRTSVHNEQFF

j_gene: TRBJ2-3
v_gene: TRBV9
abundance: many
d_gene: NA
CDR3nt: TGTGCCAGCAGCGTTCGCGGGGCACTCAGGAGTGATACGCAGTATTTT
CDR3aa: CASSVRGALRSDTQYF

j_gene: TRBJ1-1
v_gene: TRBV28
abundance: NA
d_gene: NA
CDR3nt: TGTGCCAGCACTCCGGTCAGGGGAAACACTGAAGCTTTCTTT
CDR3aa: CASTPVRGNTEAFF

j_gene: TRBJ2-7
v_gene: TRBV27
abundance: NA
d_gene: TRBD2
CDR3nt: TGTGCCAGCAGTTTATATGGCGGGGGTGAGGAACAGTACTTC
CDR3aa: CASSLYGGGEEQYF

j_gene: TRBJ2-1
v_gene: TRBV5-4
abundance: many
d_gene: NA
CDR3nt: TGTGCCAGCAGCCCCCCACTAACCGGTGAGCAGTTCTTC
CDR3aa: CASSPPLTGEQFF

j_gene: TRBJ2-4
v_gene: TRBV6-2/TRBV6-3
abundance: NA
d_gene: NA
CDR3nt: TGTGCCAGCAGTCTTTCAACGGACCTCCAGGACATTCAGTACTTC
CDR3aa: CASSLSTDLQDIQYF

j_gene: TRBJ1-1
v_gene: TRBV6-6
abundance: few
d_gene: NA
CDR3nt: TGTGCCAGCAGTTACTCGGGAAACCCGGACACTGAAGCTTTCTTT
CDR3aa: CASSYSGNPDTEAFF

j_gene: TRBJ2-7
v_gene: TRBV28
abundance: many
d_gene: TRBD2
CDR3nt: TGTGCCAGCAGTTCCCCCGGGACTAGCGGGAGTAGTTACGAGCAGTACTTC
CDR3aa: CASSSPGTSGSSYEQYF

j_gene: TRBJ1-2
v_gene: TRBV12-3/TRBV12-4
abundance: few
d_gene: NA
CDR3nt: TGTGCCAGCAGTCCGAACCGCCTACGGGACCTTTGGGGCTACACCTTC
CDR3aa: CASSPNRLRDLWGYTF

j_gene: TRBJ2-5
v_gene: TRBV6-2/TRBV6-3
abundance: NA
d_gene: NA
CDR3nt: TGTGCCAGCAGTCCTCGACTGGGCGCCGAGACCCAGTACTTC
CDR3aa: CASSPRLGAETQYF

j_gene: TRBJ2-1
v_gene: TRBV7-6
abundance: many
d_gene: TRBD2
CDR3nt: TGTGCCAGCAGCCTAGGACTAGCGGGAGGTGAGCAGTTCTTC
CDR3aa: CASSLGLAGGEQFF

j_gene: TRBJ2-3
v_gene: TRBV5-8
abundance: few
d_gene: NA
CDR3nt: TGTGCCAGCAGCTTAGGAGTGGGTACAGATACGCAGTATTTT
CDR3aa: CASSLGVGTDTQYF

j_gene: TRBJ1-4
v_gene: TRBV20-1
abundance: NA
d_gene: NA
CDR3nt: TGCAGTGCTCAACAGGGCGTCGATGAAAAACTGTTTTTT
CDR3aa: CSAQQGVDEKLFF

j_gene: TRBJ1-4
v_gene: TRBV6-6
abundance: once
d_gene: TRBD1
CDR3nt: TGTGCCAGCAGTTACGGGGGACAGGGAGAGAATGAAAAACTGTTTTTT
CDR3aa: CASSYGGQGENEKLFF

j_gene: TRBJ2-3
v_gene: TRBV10-3
abundance: few
d_gene: NA
CDR3nt: TGTGCCATCAGTGAGGCCAAGGGTAGGAGCACAGATACGCAGTATTTT
CDR3aa: CAISEAKGRSTDTQYF

j_gene: TRBJ2-3
v_gene: TRBV5-1
abundance: NA
d_gene: NA
CDR3nt: TGCGCCAGCAGCTTGCGAGGACCCATGAACGCAGATACGCAGTATTTT
CDR3aa: CASSLRGPMNADTQYF

j_gene: TRBJ1-2
v_gene: TRBV6-6
abundance: many
d_gene: NA
CDR3nt: TGTGCCAGCAGTTACGGGACTGATGGCTACACCTTC
CDR3aa: CASSYGTDGYTF

j_gene: TRBJ1-2
v_gene: TRBV18
abundance: few
d_gene: NA
CDR3nt: TGTGCCAGCTCACCAAACAGCAACTATGGCTACACCTTC
CDR3aa: CASSPNSNYGYTF

j_gene: TRBJ1-1
v_gene: TRBV6-5
abundance: many
d_gene: NA
CDR3nt: TGTGCCAGCGGAGGGGGGAGTACTGAAGCTTTCTTT
CDR3aa: CASGGGSTEAFF

j_gene: TRBJ1-2
v_gene: TRBV25-1
abundance: many
d_gene: NA
CDR3nt: TGTGCCAGCAGTGGAGCCATTCTAACCTCCGGGACACGACCTTATGGCTACACCTTC
CDR3aa: CASSGAILTSGTRPYGYTF

j_gene: TRBJ1-1
v_gene: TRBV14
abundance: NA
d_gene: NA
CDR3nt: TGTGCCAGCAGCCCCCGCAGGGACACTGAAGCTTTCTTT
CDR3aa: CASSPRRDTEAFF

j_gene: TRBJ2-4
v_gene: TRBV6-6
abundance: many
d_gene: TRBD1
CDR3nt: TGTGCCAGCGCCGACAGGGGTCAAGGCAAAAACATTCAGTACTTC
CDR3aa: CASADRGQGKNIQYF

j_gene: TRBJ2-7
v_gene: TRBV11-2
abundance: NA
d_gene: NA
CDR3nt: TGTGCCAGCAGCTTAGTCAGGGAGCAGTACTTC
CDR3aa: CASSLVREQYF

j_gene: TRBJ1-1
v_gene: TRBV7-2
abundance: many
d_gene: NA
CDR3nt: TGTGCCAGCACCAAAATCAGGAACACTGAAGCTTTCTTT
CDR3aa: CASTKIRNTEAFF

j_gene: TRBJ2-7
v_gene: TRBV6-5
abundance: NA
d_gene: NA
CDR3nt: TGTGCCAGTGACGGGGGTTCCCGACAGTACTTC
CDR3aa: CASDGGSRQYF

j_gene: TRBJ1-6
v_gene: TRBV20-1
abundance: few
d_gene: NA
CDR3nt: TGCAGTGCTAGGTCTGGGGATTCACCCCTCCACTTT
CDR3aa: CSARSGDSPLHF

j_gene: TRBJ2-7
v_gene: TRBV9
abundance: many
d_gene: TRBD1
CDR3nt: TGTGCCAGCAGCGTACTAGGGACAGCAAATTCCTACGAGCAGTACTTC
CDR3aa: CASSVLGTANSYEQYF

j_gene: TRBJ2-5
v_gene: TRBV7-9
abundance: few
d_gene: NA
CDR3nt: TGTGCCAGCAGCCTCGGACGGCTAACCCAAGAGACCCAGTACTTC
CDR3aa: CASSLGRLTQETQYF

j_gene: TRBJ1-3
v_gene: TRBV12-3/TRBV12-4
abundance: many
d_gene: TRBD1
CDR3nt: TGTGCCAGCCGGGACAGGGAACAGGGGACCATATATTTT
CDR3aa: CASRDREQGTIYF

j_gene: TRBJ1-6
v_gene: TRBV3-1
abundance: many
d_gene: NA
CDR3nt: TGTGCCAGCAGCCAAGATGGTTCGACCATGGGGGCCCTCCACTTT
CDR3aa: CASSQDGSTMGALHF

j_gene: TRBJ2-1
v_gene: TRBV28
abundance: many
d_gene: TRBD1
CDR3nt: TGTGCCAGCCTTCCTCCTCAGGGGGTCAGGGGCAATGAGCAGTTCTTC
CDR3aa: CASLPPQGVRGNEQFF

j_gene: TRBJ2-2
v_gene: TRBV5-4
abundance: few
d_gene: NA
CDR3nt: TGTGCCAGCAGCTTGTGGGGGAACACCGGGGAGCTGTTTTTT
CDR3aa: CASSLWGNTGELFF